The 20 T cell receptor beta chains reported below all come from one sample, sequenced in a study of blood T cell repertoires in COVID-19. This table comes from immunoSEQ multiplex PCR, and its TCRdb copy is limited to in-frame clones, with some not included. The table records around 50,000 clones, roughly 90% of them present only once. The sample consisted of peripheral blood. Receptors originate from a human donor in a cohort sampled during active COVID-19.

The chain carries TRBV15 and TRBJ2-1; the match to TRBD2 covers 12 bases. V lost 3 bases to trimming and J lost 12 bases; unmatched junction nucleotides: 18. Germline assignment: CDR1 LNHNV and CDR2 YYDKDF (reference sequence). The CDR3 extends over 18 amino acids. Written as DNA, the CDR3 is TGTGCCACCAGCAGCCCACCTTCTCTAGCGGGAGGGCCTGATGGGCAGTTCTTC. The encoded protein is CATSSPPSLAGGPDGQFF.

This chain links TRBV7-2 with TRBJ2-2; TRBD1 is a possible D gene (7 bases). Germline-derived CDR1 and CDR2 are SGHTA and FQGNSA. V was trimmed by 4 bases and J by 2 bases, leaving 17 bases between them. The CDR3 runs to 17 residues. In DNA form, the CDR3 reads TGTGCCAGCAGCTCGGGGGCGGGACAGCTAAACACCGGGGAGCTGTTTTTT. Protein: CASSSGAGQLNTGELFF.

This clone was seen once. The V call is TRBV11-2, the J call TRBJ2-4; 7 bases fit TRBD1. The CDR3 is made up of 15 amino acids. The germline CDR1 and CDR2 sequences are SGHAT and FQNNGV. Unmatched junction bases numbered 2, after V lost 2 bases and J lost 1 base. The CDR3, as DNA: TGTGCCAGCAGCTTACCGGGACAGGCCAAAAACATTCAGTACTTC. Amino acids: CASSLPGQAKNIQYF.

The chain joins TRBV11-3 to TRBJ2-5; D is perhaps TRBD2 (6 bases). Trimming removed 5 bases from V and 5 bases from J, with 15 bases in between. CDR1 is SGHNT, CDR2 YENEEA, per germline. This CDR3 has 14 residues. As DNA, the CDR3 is TGTGCCAGCAGCCCGCGAAACAGCGGGGAGACCCAGTACTTC. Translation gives CASSPRNSGETQYF.

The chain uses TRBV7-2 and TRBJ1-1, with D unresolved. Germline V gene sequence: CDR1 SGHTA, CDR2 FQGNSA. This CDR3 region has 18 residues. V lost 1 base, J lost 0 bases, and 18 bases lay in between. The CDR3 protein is CASSLVNYPLDMNTEAFF. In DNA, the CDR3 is TGTGCCAGCAGCTTAGTAAACTACCCGCTAGATATGAACACTGAAGCTTTCTTT. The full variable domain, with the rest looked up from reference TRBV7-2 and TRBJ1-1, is GAGVSQSPSNKVTEKGKDVELRCDPISGHTALYWYRQSLGQGLEFLIYFQGNSAPDKSGLPSDRFSAERTGGSVSTLTIQRTQQEDSAVYLCASSLVNYPLDMNTEAFFGQGTRLTVV.

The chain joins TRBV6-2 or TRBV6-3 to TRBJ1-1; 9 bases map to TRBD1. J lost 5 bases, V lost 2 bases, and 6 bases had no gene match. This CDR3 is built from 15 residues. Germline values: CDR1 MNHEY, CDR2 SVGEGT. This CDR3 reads CASSYPDRGGTEAFF. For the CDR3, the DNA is TGTGCCAGCAGTTACCCGGACAGGGGCGGGACTGAAGCTTTCTTT.

As DNA, the CDR3 is TGTGCCAGCTCACCGCAACAGGGGGAAAATGAAAAACTGTTTTTT. This codes for CASSPQQGENEKLFF. This chain uses TRBV18 with TRBJ1-4; 8 bases fit TRBD1. CDR1 and CDR2 (germline): KGHSH, LQKENI. Trimming took 3 bases from V and 5 from J; bases not matched to a gene: 5. The CDR3 spans 15 residues.

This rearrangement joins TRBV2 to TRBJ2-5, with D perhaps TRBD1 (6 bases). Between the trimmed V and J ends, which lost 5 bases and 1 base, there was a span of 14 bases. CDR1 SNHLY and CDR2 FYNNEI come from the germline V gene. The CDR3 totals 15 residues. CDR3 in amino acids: CASSRRGKVQETQYF. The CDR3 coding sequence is TGTGCCAGCAGTCGCAGGGGAAAGGTCCAAGAGACCCAGTACTTC.

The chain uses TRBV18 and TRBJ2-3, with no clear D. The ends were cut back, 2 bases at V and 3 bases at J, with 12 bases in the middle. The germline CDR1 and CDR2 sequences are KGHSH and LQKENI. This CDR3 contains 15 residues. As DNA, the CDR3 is TGTGCCAGCTCACCAACGGCAGGCCGAACAGATACGCAGTATTTT. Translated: CASSPTAGRTDTQYF.

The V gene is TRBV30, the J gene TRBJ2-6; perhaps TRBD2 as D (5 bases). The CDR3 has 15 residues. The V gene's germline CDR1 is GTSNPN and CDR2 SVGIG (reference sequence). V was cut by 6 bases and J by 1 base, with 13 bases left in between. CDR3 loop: CACPEAGSGANVLTF. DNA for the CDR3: TGTGCCTGCCCGGAGGCAGGATCTGGGGCCAACGTCCTGACTTTC.

This CDR3 is CASSIGGLNSPLHF. The CDR3, as DNA: TGTGCCAGTAGTATAGGTGGCCTTAATTCACCCCTCCACTTT. V is TRBV19 and J is TRBJ1-6, with unresolved D. Trimming removed 1 base at V and 6 bases at J, with 7 bases between. This CDR3 comprises 14 residues. The V gene's germline CDR1 is LNHDA and CDR2 SQIVND (reference sequence).

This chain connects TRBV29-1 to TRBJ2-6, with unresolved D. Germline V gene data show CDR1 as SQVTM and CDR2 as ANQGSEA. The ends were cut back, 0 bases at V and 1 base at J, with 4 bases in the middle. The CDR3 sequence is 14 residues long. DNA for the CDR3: TGCAGCGTTGAAGATATGTCTGGGGCCAACGTCCTGACTTTC. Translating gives CSVEDMSGANVLTF.

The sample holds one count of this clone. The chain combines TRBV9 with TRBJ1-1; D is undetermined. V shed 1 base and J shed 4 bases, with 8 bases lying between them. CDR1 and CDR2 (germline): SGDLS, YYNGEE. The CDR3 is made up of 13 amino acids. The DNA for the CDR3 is TGTGCCAGCAGCGTAAGCCGAGTCACTGAAGCTTTCTTT. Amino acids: CASSVSRVTEAFF.

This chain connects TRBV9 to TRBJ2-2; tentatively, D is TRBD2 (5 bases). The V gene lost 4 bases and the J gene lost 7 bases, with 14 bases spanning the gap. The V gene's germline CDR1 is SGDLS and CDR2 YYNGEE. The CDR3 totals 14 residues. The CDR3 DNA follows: TGTGCCAGCAGCATCGTTGGGAGAAGCGGGGAGCTGTTTTTT. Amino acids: CASSIVGRSGELFF.

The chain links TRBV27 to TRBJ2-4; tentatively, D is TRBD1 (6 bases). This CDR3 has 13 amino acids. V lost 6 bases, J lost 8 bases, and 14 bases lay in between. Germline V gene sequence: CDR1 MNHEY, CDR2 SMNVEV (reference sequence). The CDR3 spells CASRSTGFYIQYF. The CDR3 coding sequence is TGTGCCAGCAGATCTACAGGGTTTTACATTCAGTACTTC.

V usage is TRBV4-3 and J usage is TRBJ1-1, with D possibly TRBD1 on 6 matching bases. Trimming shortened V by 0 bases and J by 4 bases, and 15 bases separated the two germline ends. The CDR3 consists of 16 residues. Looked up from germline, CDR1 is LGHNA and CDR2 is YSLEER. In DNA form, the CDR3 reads TGCGCCAGCAGCCAAGATGGACAGAGGTTAGGCACTGAAGCTTTCTTT. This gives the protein CASSQDGQRLGTEAFF.

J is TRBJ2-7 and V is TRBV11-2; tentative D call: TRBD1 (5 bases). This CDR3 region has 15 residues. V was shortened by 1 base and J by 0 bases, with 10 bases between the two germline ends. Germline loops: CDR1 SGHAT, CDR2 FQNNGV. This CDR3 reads CASSLGQLSSYEQYF. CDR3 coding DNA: TGTGCCAGCAGCTTAGGACAGCTCAGCTCCTACGAGCAGTACTTC.

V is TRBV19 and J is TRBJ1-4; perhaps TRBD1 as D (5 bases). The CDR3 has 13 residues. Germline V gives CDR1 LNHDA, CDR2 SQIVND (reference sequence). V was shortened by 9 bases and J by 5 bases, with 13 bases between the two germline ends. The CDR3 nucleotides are TGTGCCAGCAACGACAGATCGAATGAAAAACTGTTTTTT. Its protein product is CASNDRSNEKLFF.

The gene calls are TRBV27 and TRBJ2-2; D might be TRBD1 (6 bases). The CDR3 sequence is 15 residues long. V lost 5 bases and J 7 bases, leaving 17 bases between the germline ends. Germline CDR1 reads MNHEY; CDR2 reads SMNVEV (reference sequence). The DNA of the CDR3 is TGTGCCAGCAGTAGATCCGGGACAAACGGCGGGGAGCTGTTTTTT. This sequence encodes CASSRSGTNGGELFF.

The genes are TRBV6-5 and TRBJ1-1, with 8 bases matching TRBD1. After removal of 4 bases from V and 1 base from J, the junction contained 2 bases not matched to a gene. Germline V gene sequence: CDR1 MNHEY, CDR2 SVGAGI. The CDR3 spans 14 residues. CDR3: CASSWDRTNTEAFF. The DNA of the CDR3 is TGTGCCAGCAGTTGGGACAGGACGAACACTGAAGCTTTCTTT.